This T cell receptor (beta chain) was retrieved from a study of cytomegalovirus exposure and HLA in healthy donors. In regard to this clone: Its cognate antigen is unknown.

Whole-study results and caveats: Some V segments, TRBV6-2 and TRBV6-3 among them, were indistinguishable and were therefore excluded.

CDR3 length: 15 amino acids. Germline trimming cut 3 bases from V and 2 bases from J; bases unmatched to any gene: 6. Per the germline V gene, CDR1 is KGHSH and CDR2 is LQKENI. PCR used 60 Vbeta primers and 13 Jbeta primers. TCRdb's copy holds only in-frame clones and misses some; the assay was immunoSEQ multiplex PCR. The sample carries roughly 120,000 clones, roughly 79% recorded once. The sequence was obtained from a woman aged 18-35 years in good health and CMV-seronegative. The chain links TRBV18 to TRBJ2-7; 8 positions match TRBD2. The sample taken for sequencing was PBMCs. The CDR3 DNA sequence: TGTGCCAGCTCACCTTCCAGCGGGGGAACCTACGAGCAGTACTTC. Amino acid sequence: CASSPSSGGTYEQYF.